What follows describes a single T cell receptor beta chain. Each donor who had ophthalmopathy showed moderate-to-severe activity, a CAS of ≥3, a NOSPECS of ≥4, and a duration under 3 months. RNA transcripts served as template for amplifying TCR beta CDR3 sequences. HTBI primers primed a first-round RT-PCR, and a second-round multiplex PCR followed. TCRdb reanalysed the multiplex PCR reads using MiXCR and keeps one entry per CDR3 protein. The table includes around 660,000 distinct CDR3 sequences, roughly 39% detected once. These data belong to a study of Graves' ophthalmopathy and Graves' hyperthyroidism. Germline V gene lookup returns CDR1 ENHRY and CDR2 SYGVKD. The CDR3 sequence is 15 residues long. Trimming took 10 bases from V and 5 from J; bases not matched to a gene: 12.

The source is an adult man with Graves' ophthalmopathy. What was sequenced was peripheral blood. The chain uses TRBV10-3 and TRBJ2-2; the match to TRBD2 covers 8 bases. The CDR3: CASRPGGRKTGELFF. The DNA of the CDR3 is TGTGCCAGCCGGCCGGGCGGGAGGAAAACCGGGGAGCTGTTTTTT.